Listed here are 4 T cell receptor beta chains from one sample, sequenced in a study of identical twins. TCRdb used MiXCR to reprocess the 5' RACE reads, holding one entry per CDR3 protein. The sample lists fewer than 650,000 distinct CDR3 sequences, 9.5% to 10% occurring once. These records were also assigned to another study, of yellow fever vaccine responses in identical twins.

Sequenced sample: PBMCs. These receptors all stem from a young woman in good health.

This clonotype was detected once. This chain uses TRBV27 with TRBJ2-7; perhaps TRBD1 as D (5 bases). Germline V gene data show CDR1 as MNHEY and CDR2 as SMNVEV (reference sequence). This CDR3 has 14 amino acids. V lost 2 bases and J lost 6, with 14 bases in between. CDR3 sequence: CASSLLPGFGEQYF. CDR3 coding DNA: TGTGCCAGCAGTTTACTACCAGGGTTCGGCGAGCAGTACTTC.

There are a few counts of this clonotype. The chain recombines TRBV5-5 with TRBJ2-3; 12 bases agree with TRBD1. CDR3 size: 15 residues. Germline V gene sequence: CDR1 SGHKS, CDR2 YYEKEE (reference sequence). J was trimmed by 6 bases and V by 4 bases; bases with no gene match: 6. DNA of the CDR3: TGTGCCAGCAGCCACGGGACAGGGGGCTGGGATACGCAGTATTTT. Encoded protein: CASSHGTGGWDTQYF.

J is TRBJ1-1 and V is TRBV6-5; D is ambiguous. Trimming took 0 bases from V and 11 from J, leaving 16 bases between them. The length of the CDR3 is 14 residues. Per germline, CDR1 MNHEY and CDR2 SVGAGI. The CDR3 reads CASSYSRPPYGAFF. The DNA of the CDR3 is TGTGCCAGCAGTTACTCGAGGCCTCCTTATGGGGCTTTCTTT.

This clonotype was recorded once. It may be a read error: a sequence one base away is much more abundant. V gene TRBV6-5 combines with J gene TRBJ2-6, with D unresolved. The CDR3 spans 15 residues. The V gene's germline CDR1 is MNHEY and CDR2 SVGAGI. The CDR3 nucleotides are TGTGCCGGCAGCCACCGAGTATCTGGGGCCAACGTCCTGACTTTC. Translating it yields CAGSHRVSGANVLTF.